Sequencing of this TCR beta chain was carried out in a study of cytomegalovirus exposure and HLA in healthy donors. Study as a whole: Some 180 million T cells yielded around 120 million unique TCR beta sequences in earlier analysis. Findings and caveats of the study: Previous analysis showed most TCR beta V segments were productive about 87% or about 30% of the time.

The CDR3 is made up of 14 amino acids. CDR1 SEHNR and CDR2 FQNEAQ come from the germline V gene (reference sequence). V lost 6 bases and J 5 bases, leaving 13 bases between the germline ends. With 60 Vbeta and 13 Jbeta primers, the PCR was carried out. Generated by immunoSEQ multiplex PCR, the TCRdb table keeps only in-frame clones and is missing some. The table has some 130,000 clones, roughly 70% seen once. Regarding this clone: The target antigen is unknown.

The clonotype originates from a man in his forties or fifties in good health and CMV-seropositive. J is TRBJ2-2 and V is TRBV7-9, with D possibly matching TRBD2 (6 bases). Sample: PBMCs. CDR3 nucleotide sequence: TGTGCCAGCAGGTACATCGCGGGGACCGGGGAGCTGTTTTTT. It codes for CASRYIAGTGELFF. Full variable domain (remainder filled in from reference TRBV7-9 and TRBJ2-2): DTGVSQNPRHKITKRGQNVTFRCDPISEHNRLYWYRQTLGQGPEFLTYFQNEAQLEKSRLLSDRFSAERPKGSFSTLEIQRTEQGDSAMYLCASRYIAGTGELFFGEGSRLTVL.